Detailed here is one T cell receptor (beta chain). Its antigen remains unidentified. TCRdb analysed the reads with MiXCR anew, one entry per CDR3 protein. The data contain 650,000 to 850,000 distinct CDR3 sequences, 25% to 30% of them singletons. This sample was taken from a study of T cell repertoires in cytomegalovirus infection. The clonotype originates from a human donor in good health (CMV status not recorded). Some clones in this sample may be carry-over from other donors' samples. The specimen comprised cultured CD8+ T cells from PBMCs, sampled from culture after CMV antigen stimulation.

This CDR3 is CASGGEGPEAFF. DNA for the CDR3: TGTGCCAGCGGCGGTGAGGGGCCTGAAGCTTTCTTT. The chain links TRBV25-1 to TRBJ1-1, with D tentatively TRBD1 (5 bases). The V gene lost 8 bases and the J gene lost 6 bases, with 13 bases spanning the gap. CDR1 MGHDK and CDR2 SYGVNS come from the germline V gene. CDR3 length: 12 residues. Using reference TRBV25-1 and TRBJ1-1 for the parts outside the CDR3, the full variable domain is EADIYQTPRYLVIGTGKKITLECSQTMGHDKMYWYQQDPGMELHLIHYSYGVNSTEKGDLSSESTVSRIRTEHFPLTLESARPSHTSQYLCASGGEGPEAFFGQGTRLTVV.